These 25 T cell receptor beta chains came from one sample sequenced in a study of T-cell reconstitution after alpha-beta-depleted transplantation in children. Preparation of the TCRbeta library involved a method that used unique molecular identifiers. TCRdb recomputed calls from the PCR reads with MiXCR, one row per CDR3 protein. The repertoire includes 44,000 or so distinct CDR3 sequences, around 9% of them detected once, and approximately 25% sits in the top ten. The input for sequencing was PBMCs, mostly from graft donor cells, taken 60 days after TCRalphabeta/CD19-depleted stem cell transplant. All receptors come from a male patient under 10 years old who had a stem cell transplant for chronic granulomatous disease, so the T cells may come from the graft donor.

This clonotype was seen repeatedly, ten times or more. J is TRBJ1-1 and V is TRBV20-1; D not resolved. V dropped 6 bases and J dropped 1 base, with 12 bases sitting between them. This CDR3 is built from 13 residues. From germline, CDR1 is DFQATT and CDR2 SNEGSKA (reference sequence). The CDR3 DNA reads TGCAGTGCCGTGGTCAGATCGAACACTGAAGCTTTCTTT. This codes for CSAVVRSNTEAFF.

In this sample, this clonotype turned up many times. The V and J genes are TRBV7-8 and TRBJ2-4; D unresolved. CDR1 and CDR2 (germline): SGHVS, FQNEAQ. This CDR3 region has 13 residues. V was shortened by 2 bases and J by 1 base, with 3 bases between the two germline ends. Written as DNA, the CDR3 is TGTGCCAGCAGCTTAACGGCCAAAAACATTCAGTACTTC. This encodes CASSLTAKNIQYF. Supplemented by reference TRBV7-8 and TRBJ2-4, the full variable domain reads GAGVSQSPRYKVAKRGQDVALRCDPISGHVSLFWYQQALGQGPEFLTYFQNEAQLDKSGLPSDRFFAERPEGSVSTLKIQRTQQEDSAVYLCASSLTAKNIQYFGAGTRLSVL.

The V gene is TRBV5-6, the J gene TRBJ1-2; no definite D call. CDR1 and CDR2 (germline): SGHDT, YYEEEE. Trimming took 4 bases from V and 1 from J, leaving 8 bases between them. CDR3 length equals 13 residues. CDR3 coding DNA: TGTGCCAGCAGCCGTCAGCTTAACTATGGCTACACCTTC. Translation: CASSRQLNYGYTF. The whole variable domain, remainder taken from reference TRBV5-6 and TRBJ1-2, is DAGVTQSPTHLIKTRGQQVTLRCSPKSGHDTVSWYQQALGQGPQFIFQYYEEEERQRGNFPDRFSGHQFPNYSSELNVNALLLGDSALYLCASSRQLNYGYTFGSGTRLTVV.

This clonotype showed up many times. The genes are TRBV5-6 and TRBJ1-1; D might be TRBD1 (6 bases). Germline CDR1 is SGHDT and CDR2 is YYEEEE. The CDR3 has 16 amino acids. V was trimmed by 3 bases and J by 4 bases, leaving 19 bases between them. CDR3 residues: CASSSRWVGAPTEAFF. DNA of the CDR3: TGTGCCAGCAGCTCAAGATGGGTGGGGGCGCCCACTGAAGCTTTCTTT.

The chain uses TRBV20-1 and TRBJ2-1, with D perhaps TRBD1 or TRBD2 (5 bases each). The ends were cut back, 3 bases at V and 0 bases at J, with 9 bases in the middle. Germline V lookup: CDR1 DFQATT, CDR2 SNEGSKA (reference sequence). The CDR3 is 14 amino acids. CDR3 bases: TGCAGTGCTAGGGCTGGGACCTCCTACAATGAGCAGTTCTTC. The encoded protein is CSARAGTSYNEQFF.

This clonotype came up many times. This rearrangement joins TRBV6-5 to TRBJ1-2; D unresolved. This CDR3 has 14 residues. CDR1 is MNHEY and CDR2 is SVGAGI in the germline V gene. The V end lost 0 bases, the J end lost 1 base, and 6 bases lay between the germline ends. CDR3 residues: CASSYSGSNYGYTF. CDR3 in DNA: TGTGCCAGCAGTTACTCCGGGAGTAACTATGGCTACACCTTC.

This clonotype was counted ten times or more. The rearrangement joins TRBV6-2 or TRBV6-3 to TRBJ1-3; 7 bases agree with TRBD1. The CDR3 is made up of 18 amino acids. Germline CDR1 reads MNHEY; CDR2 reads SVGEGT. V gave up 0 bases and J gave up 1 base; unmatched junction bases: 9. CDR3 sequence: CASSYSQGRSTSGNTIYF. The CDR3 DNA is TGTGCCAGCAGTTACTCACAGGGGCGCTCGACTTCTGGAAACACCATATATTTT.

This clonotype has ten or more counts. The chain recombines TRBV2 with TRBJ2-2; TRBD1 agrees at 7 bases. The CDR3 has 17 residues. CDR1 is SNHLY, CDR2 FYNNEI, per germline. After removal of 6 bases from V and 13 bases from J, the junction contained 23 bases not matched to a gene. CDR3 DNA: TGTGCCAGCAGAACATCCCAACAGGGGACCCTTCTTGGAGGGCTGTTTTTT. Translated: CASRTSQQGTLLGGLFF.

This clonotype has a count of ten or more. V usage is TRBV6-2 or TRBV6-3 and J usage is TRBJ2-7, with D possibly TRBD1 on 5 matching bases. The CDR3 loop spans 15 amino acids. V was cut by 5 bases and J by 0 bases, with 14 bases left in between. The germline gives CDR1 MNHEY, CDR2 SVGEGT. The CDR3 DNA reads as TGTGCCAGCAGTGTAGACAGACTCCTCTCCTACGAGCAGTACTTC. Encoded protein: CASSVDRLLSYEQYF.

This clonotype was observed at least ten times. A read error may produce the germline difference seen at one junction end. The chain has TRBV14 and TRBJ2-2; no clear D gene. The CDR3 runs 13 residues. Germline CDR1 reads SGHDN; CDR2 reads FVKESK. CDR3 in DNA: TGTGCCAGCAGTCAAGTTCGCACCGGGGAGCTGTTTTTT. This encodes CASSQVRTGELFF.

This clonotype was counted many times. The genes are TRBV20-1 and TRBJ1-5; TRBD1 might be the D (6 bases). Germline V gene data show CDR1 as DFQATT and CDR2 as SNEGSKA (reference sequence). V shed 6 bases and J shed 2 bases, with 11 bases lying between them. CDR3 size: 13 residues. The CDR3 region is CSARTVRNQPQHF. In nucleotides, the CDR3 is TGCAGTGCGAGGACAGTCCGCAATCAGCCCCAGCATTTT.

Concerning this clonotype: Relative to the germline gene, one junction end is altered; a read error may explain this. The chain is built from TRBV7-9 and TRBJ1-4; TRBD1 matches 7 bases. Germline V lookup: CDR1 SEHNR, CDR2 FQNEAQ (reference sequence). This CDR3 spans 14 amino acids. CDR3 in amino acids: CASSLAPGQEKLFF. For the CDR3, the DNA is TGTGCCAGCAGCCTAGCCCCGGGACAGGAAAAACTGTTTTTT.

In this sample, this clonotype turned up a few times. The chain uses TRBV19 and TRBJ1-2; D is undetermined. Germline V lookup: CDR1 LNHDA, CDR2 SQIVND (reference sequence). CDR3 length: 13 amino acids. Trimming took off 5 bases at V and 0 bases at J, with 7 bases between the two ends. The CDR3 sequence: CASSVDTNYGYTF. CDR3 DNA sequence: TGTGCCAGTAGTGTGGATACTAACTATGGCTACACCTTC.

This clonotype was detected many times. This chain joins TRBV20-1 and TRBJ2-3, with 9 nucleotides matching TRBD2. Per the germline V gene, CDR1 is DFQATT and CDR2 is SNEGSKA (reference sequence). The length of the CDR3 is 17 residues. Trimming took 1 base from V and 5 from J; bases not matched to a gene: 13. The CDR3 sequence: CSARGGLAGRGQDTQYF. The CDR3 nucleotides read TGCAGTGCTAGAGGGGGACTAGCCGGGAGGGGTCAAGATACGCAGTATTTT.

This clonotype was recorded many times. V gene TRBV20-1 combines with J gene TRBJ2-2; D is uncertain. CDR3 length: 12 residues. The V gene lost 1 base and the J gene lost 1 base, with 1 base spanning the gap. Germline lookup yields CDR1 DFQATT and CDR2 SNEGSKA (reference sequence). The DNA of the CDR3 is TGCAGTGCTAGAGGGAACACCGGGGAGCTGTTTTTT. Encoded protein: CSARGNTGELFF.

This clonotype was counted at least ten times. The chain uses TRBV13 and TRBJ2-1, with 9 bases identical to TRBD1. The CDR3 has 15 amino acids. The V gene's germline CDR1 is PRHDT and CDR2 FYEKMQ (reference sequence). The V gene end was trimmed by 5 bases and the J gene end by 2 bases; junction bases not matched to a gene: 4. The CDR3 DNA reads as TGTGCCAGCAGCCTAAACAGGGGGCCCTACAATGAGCAGTTCTTC. Translation gives CASSLNRGPYNEQFF. Drawing the rest from reference TRBV13 and TRBJ2-1, the complete variable domain is AAGVIQSPRHLIKEKRETATLKCYPIPRHDTVYWYQQGPGQDPQFLISFYEKMQSDKGSIPDRFSAQQFSDYHSELNMSSLELGDSALYFCASSLNRGPYNEQFFGPGTRLTVL.

The chain links TRBV3-1 to TRBJ2-1; 8 nucleotides line up with TRBD2. With 10 bases clipped from V and 9 bases from J, the junction kept 20 bases outside the gene matches. The germline CDR1 and CDR2 sequences are LGHDT and YNNKEL (reference sequence). CDR3 size: 16 residues. The CDR3 nucleotides are TGTGCCACCTGCCCTCTTTTAAGCGGGAGAGTGGGTGAGCAGTTCTTC. It encodes CATCPLLSGRVGEQFF.

Relative to its sample, this clonotype is large. The chain has TRBV6-5 and TRBJ1-5; D call uncertain. V was clipped by 2 bases and J by 0 bases, with 5 bases between them. The CDR3 is 14 amino acids. Germline V lookup: CDR1 MNHEY, CDR2 SVGAGI. The CDR3 is CASSYLNSNQPQHF. In nucleotides, the CDR3 is TGTGCCAGCAGTTACCTAAATAGCAATCAGCCCCAGCATTTT.

Ten or more counts support this clonotype. The V gene is TRBV28, the J gene TRBJ2-7, with D perhaps matching TRBD2 (6 bases). V lost 8 bases to trimming and J lost 3 bases, with 23 bases between them. This CDR3 region has 16 residues. In germline, CDR1 is MDHEN, CDR2 SYDVKM. The CDR3 protein is CASCQTGTFNLYEQYF. The CDR3 nucleotides read TGTGCCAGCTGCCAGACCGGGACTTTTAATCTCTACGAGCAGTACTTC.

This clonotype was seen more than once but under ten times. The gene calls are TRBV20-1 and TRBJ1-4; D is possibly TRBD1 (6 bases). CDR1 is DFQATT, CDR2 SNEGSKA, per germline (reference sequence). CDR3 length: 14 amino acids. The germline V and J ends were trimmed by 5 bases and 8 bases, with 18 bases remaining between them. The CDR3 bases are TGCAGTGCTGCCCTAGACTCGCAGGGGGAAAAACTGTTTTTT. It translates to CSAALDSQGEKLFF.

This clonotype was counted many times. V gene TRBV20-1 combines with J gene TRBJ1-2; 7 nucleotides match TRBD1. V lost 3 bases to trimming and J lost 5 bases; unmatched junction nucleotides: 15. The CDR3 spans 16 residues. Germline values: CDR1 DFQATT, CDR2 SNEGSKA (reference sequence). CDR3 sequence reads: CSASLRGRPSSYGYTF. The CDR3 bases are TGCAGTGCTAGCTTGAGGGGGCGCCCCTCATCGTATGGCTACACCTTC.

This clonotype was seen many times. This chain connects TRBV18 to TRBJ1-2, with D unclear. CDR1 is KGHSH and CDR2 is LQKENI in the germline V gene. Trimming cost V 0 bases and J 4 bases, with 15 bases left between them. This CDR3 is built from 16 residues. The chain's CDR3 is CASSPPRQAPTYGYTF. The CDR3 bases are TGTGCCAGCTCACCACCCCGGCAGGCCCCAACCTATGGCTACACCTTC.

V usage is TRBV27 and J usage is TRBJ2-7; D unresolved. Deletions cut 5 bases from V and 1 base from J, with 9 bases between. Per the germline V gene, CDR1 is MNHEY and CDR2 is SMNVEV (reference sequence). The CDR3 has 13 residues. This chain's CDR3 is CASSRRSSYEQYF. CDR3 sequence (DNA): TGTGCCAGCAGTCGACGATCGTCCTACGAGCAGTACTTC.

This clonotype was detected ten times or more. V usage is TRBV20-1 and J usage is TRBJ1-1, with D unresolved. CDR3 length: 15 amino acids. V lost 4 bases to trimming and J lost 1 base, with 16 bases between them. Germline V gene sequence: CDR1 DFQATT, CDR2 SNEGSKA (reference sequence). CDR3 residues: CSANSYEFKNTEAFF. The DNA for the CDR3 is TGCAGTGCTAATTCGTATGAGTTTAAGAACACTGAAGCTTTCTTT.

V gene TRBV30 combines with J gene TRBJ2-7, with a weak D call TRBD1 (6 bases). The germline CDR1 and CDR2 sequences are GTSNPN and SVGIG (reference sequence). The V end was cut by 4 bases, the J end by 3 bases, with 19 bases between. This CDR3 spans 15 amino acids. The DNA of the CDR3 is TGTGCCTGGAACCCTGACAGGTTCCCTAGCTACGAGCAGTACTTC. Its protein is CAWNPDRFPSYEQYF.